Listed below are T cell receptor beta chains from one sample, sequenced in a study of vaccination and CD4 T cells after COVID-19. TCRdb reprocessed the PCR reads via MiXCR and lists one record per CDR3 protein. This sample carries around 20,000 distinct CDR3 sequences, about three fifths of them seen once, and the ten largest clones take about 0.89%. The sequenced sample was CD4+ T cells from blood, obtained before SARS-CoV-2 vaccination. The source is a human donor who had recovered from COVID-19. Each CDR3 is given with its conserved first and last residue. A D gene is named only where the DNA matches it firmly.

>NA|TRBJ2-7|TRBV21-1
TGTGCCAGCAGCCCTAGGACAAACTACGAGCAGTACTTC
CASSPRTNYEQYF
>TRBD1|TRBJ1-5|TRBV4-1
TGCGCCAGCAGCCAAGACGCAGGGGGCGCAGGCAATCAGCCCCAGCATTTT
CASSQDAGGAGNQPQHF
>NA|TRBJ2-1|TRBV6-1
TGTGCCAGTTCTAGGTCTAGTTGGGCTGAGCAGTTCTTC
CASSRSSWAEQFF
>TRBD2|TRBJ2-5|TRBV4-3
TGCGCCAGCAGCCAAGCGGGAGGTGGAGAGACCCAGTACTTC
CASSQAGGGETQYF
>NA|TRBJ1-2|TRBV6-1
TGTGCCAGCAGTGAACTTGAACGTAACTATGGCTACACCTTC
CASSELERNYGYTF
>NA|TRBJ2-3|TRBV6-1
TGTGCCAGCAGTGAACAAACGGCAACCCTTCGGTATTTT
CASSEQTATLRYF
>TRBD2|TRBJ2-2|TRBV20-1
TGCAGTGCCAGACTAGCGGGGGAGAACACCGGGGAGCTGTTTTTT
CSARLAGENTGELFF
>NA|TRBJ2-5|TRBV7-2
TGTGCCATAGGAGAGACCCAGTACTTC
CAIGETQYF
>NA|TRBJ1-2|TRBV30
TGTGCCTGGAGTGTACACGGGACCAACTATGGCTACACCTTC
CAWSVHGTNYGYTF
>NA|TRBJ1-1|TRBV6-1
TGTGCCACCATCCGTCCAGGGGTAACTGAAGCTTTCTTT
CATIRPGVTEAFF
>TRBD1|TRBJ1-4|TRBV28
TGTGCCAGCAGGTCGGACAGGGTGAGGAAACTGTTTTTT
CASRSDRVRKLFF